This T cell receptor (beta chain) was identified during a study of blood T cell repertoires in COVID-19. The overall study: Recovery meant two consecutive negative NP/OP PCR tests, professional clearance, or resolved symptoms. The analysed material was cDNA or gDNA that came from T cells, B-cell-depleted T cells, or PBMCs.

There are 14 residues in the CDR3. Germline CDR1 LGHDT, CDR2 YNNKEL (reference sequence). With 3 bases removed from V and 6 bases from J, the gap between germline ends came to 12 bases. This clone occurred once. Clinical histories supplied by participants themselves formed the basis of cohort assignment. The repertoire was sequenced with immunoSEQ multiplex PCR; TCRdb's copy has only in-frame clones and lacks some. The profile shows over 200,000 clones, approximately 87% of them singletons. Sequenced: PBMCs or T cells enriched from blood (not recorded which). This chain joins TRBV3-1 (or the pseudogene TRBV3-2) and TRBJ1-5; D gene uncertain. This TCR came from a woman between 50 and 59 years old in a cohort exposed to, infected with or recovered from COVID-19 (not recorded which). The CDR3 is CASSQNGGFQPQHF. CDR3 nucleotides: TGTGCCAGCAGCCAGAATGGAGGGTTTCAGCCCCAGCATTTT.